This TCR beta chain was identified during a study of cytomegalovirus exposure and HLA in healthy donors. Whole-study context: A preliminary data release comprised 80 million or so unique TCRs obtained from HLA-typed donors. Overall study findings and caveats: A later analysis showed HLA-associated TCR beta chains outstripping equally common others in clonal expansion. With later analysis, a missense DCLRE1C variant became linked to TCR beta V- and J-gene trimming.

Turning to this clone: What it binds is unknown.

The germline V gene encodes CDR1 MGHRA and CDR2 YSYEKL. This CDR3 has 14 residues. Trimming stripped 5 bases from V and 3 bases from J, with 13 bases between. In the PCR, 60 Vbeta and 13 Jbeta primers were used. Profiled with immunoSEQ multiplex PCR; TCRdb holds only in-frame clones, not every one. The repertoire holds around 170,000 clones, with about 84% as singletons. Sequenced input: PBMCs. V usage is TRBV4-1 and J usage is TRBJ1-2; D may be TRBD1 (5 bases). This receptor was obtained from a man aged 50-59 years in good health and CMV-seronegative. The CDR3 protein is CASSYPGRDYGYTF. The CDR3 region has the DNA TGCGCCAGCAGCTACCCAGGGAGGGACTATGGCTACACCTTC.